A single sample is the source of the 10 T cell receptor beta chains below, sequenced in a study of cytomegalovirus exposure and HLA in healthy donors. The primer mix had 60 Vbeta and 13 Jbeta primers. The table came from immunoSEQ multiplex PCR; TCRdb's copy has only in-frame clones and leaves some out. The table lists roughly 90,000 clones, roughly 70% of them singletons. What was sequenced was PBMCs. The receptor source for this set is a young man in good health and CMV-seropositive.

The gene calls are TRBV4-2 and TRBJ2-7; maybe TRBD2 (5 bases). V lost 0 bases and J 5 bases, leaving 20 bases between the germline ends. This CDR3 has 17 residues. Germline V CDR1 and CDR2: LGHNA, YNFKEQ. DNA of the CDR3: TGTGCCAGCAGCCAAGATCTCGCGGCCCACGTGAGGGACGAGCAGTACTTC. Translating gives CASSQDLAAHVRDEQYF.

This clone was seen only once. The J gene is TRBJ1-1, the V gene TRBV4-1; TRBD1 aligns across 7 bases. Germline CDR1 is MGHRA and CDR2 is YSYEKL. The CDR3 is 16 residues long. V lost 4 bases to trimming and J lost 0 bases; unmatched junction nucleotides: 8. The CDR3 DNA follows: TGCGCCAGCAGCCGAGGTACGGGACAGTTGAACACTGAAGCTTTCTTT. Protein sequence: CASSRGTGQLNTEAFF.

The chain uses TRBV7-8 and TRBJ2-7; 7 nucleotides align to TRBD2. V lost 5 bases, J lost 3 bases, and 10 bases stayed unmatched. CDR3 size: 15 residues. CDR1 and CDR2 (germline): SGHVS, FQNEAQ. The CDR3 DNA reads TGTGCCAGCAGCCAGCCGGGGGGACCCGTCTACGAGCAGTACTTC. Its protein product is CASSQPGGPVYEQYF.

V gene TRBV30 combines with J gene TRBJ2-5; TRBD1 agrees at 11 bases. The J call is doubtful: the DNA matches TRBJ2-7 better. In germline, CDR1 is GTSNPN, CDR2 SVGIG (reference sequence). CDR3 length: 18 residues. The CDR3 region is CAWSAILGTGGYIYEQYF. CDR3 nucleotides: TGTGCCTGGAGTGCGATTCTGGGGACAGGGGGGTATATCTACGAGCAGTACTTC.

This chain connects TRBV7-9 to TRBJ1-1; 8 bases line up with TRBD1. Germline V gene data show CDR1 as SEHNR and CDR2 as FQNEAQ (reference sequence). The J segment lost 8 bases and the V segment lost 6 bases, leaving 5 bases of the junction unmatched. The CDR3 is made up of 12 amino acids. CDR3 region: CASSRGQGEAFF. CDR3 DNA: TGTGCCAGCAGTCGAGGACAGGGAGAAGCTTTCTTT.

This sequence joins TRBV27 and TRBJ1-1; D is unresolved. The CDR3 is 13 amino acids. Germline assignment: CDR1 MNHEY and CDR2 SMNVEV (reference sequence). Trimming removed 3 bases from V and 1 base from J, with 6 bases in between. The CDR3 sequence is CASSFSRNTEAFF. The CDR3 coding sequence is TGTGCCAGCAGTTTCAGTCGGAACACTGAAGCTTTCTTT.

V is TRBV6-1 and J is TRBJ1-2; 7 nucleotides line up with TRBD1. The junction had 9 bases not matched to a gene; V was cut back by 4 bases and J by 4 bases. There are 15 residues in the CDR3. The germline CDR1 and CDR2 sequences are MNHNS and SASEGT. The CDR3 sequence: CASSADLGQTYGYTF. The CDR3 DNA reads as TGTGCCAGCAGTGCGGACCTGGGACAGACCTATGGCTACACCTTC.

The V and J genes are TRBV28 and TRBJ1-1, with TRBD1 matching 9 bases. This CDR3 is built from 16 residues. In germline, CDR1 is MDHEN, CDR2 SYDVKM. V lost 3 bases to trimming and J lost 0 bases; unmatched junction nucleotides: 5. CDR3 loop: CASSFIGTGLNTEAFF. The CDR3 DNA reads as TGTGCCAGCAGTTTTATTGGGACAGGGTTGAACACTGAAGCTTTCTTT.

This sequence joins TRBV7-9 and TRBJ1-2, with D perhaps TRBD1 (5 bases). The CDR3 length is 15 residues. CDR1 is SEHNR, CDR2 FQNEAQ, per germline (reference sequence). Trimming took 4 bases from V and 3 from J, leaving 15 bases between them. DNA of the CDR3: TGTGCCAGCAGCTCGCAGGGTCGGTGGTACTATGGCTACACCTTC. Translation: CASSSQGRWYYGYTF.

This chain links TRBV7-2 with TRBJ2-3; tentatively, D is TRBD2 (6 bases). The V end lost 5 bases, the J end lost 1 base, and 10 bases lay between the germline ends. Germline assignment: CDR1 SGHTA and CDR2 FQGNSA. The CDR3 contains 14 residues. The CDR3 sequence is CASSRTTGTDTQYF. Written as DNA, the CDR3 is TGTGCCAGCAGCCGGACTACTGGCACAGATACGCAGTATTTT.